Listed below are T cell receptor beta chains from one sample, sequenced in a study of cytomegalovirus exposure and HLA in healthy donors. Assay used: immunoSEQ multiplex PCR; TCRdb lists only in-frame clones, some missing. Among 95,000 to 150,000 clones listed, under 80% were seen once. Specimen: PBMCs. The receptors originated from a woman aged 55-75 years in good health and CMV-seropositive. Each CDR3 is given with its conserved first and last residue. Fields, in order: D gene, J gene, V gene, clone size, CDR3 protein, CDR3 DNA. D genes are given only for firm matches. The listing skips clone size in some rows; elsewhere it reads once, few, many or a size class.

>-|TRBJ2-7|TRBV30|-
CAWTRVGKSDSYEQYF
TGTGCCTGGACTCGGGTCGGCAAATCAGACTCCTACGAGCAGTACTTC
>TRBD1|TRBJ1-4|TRBV7-6|-
CASSLAPTGNEKLFF
TGTGCCAGCAGCTTAGCCCCGACAGGGAATGAAAAACTGTTTTTT
>TRBD2|TRBJ2-3|TRBV6-1|-
CASSARLTSGGRTDTQYF
TGTGCCAGCAGTGCCCGATTGACTAGCGGGGGTCGCACAGATACGCAGTATTTT
>-|TRBJ2-7|TRBV19|-
CASSKRDFYEQYF
TGTGCCAGTAGCAAGAGGGACTTCTACGAGCAGTACTTC
>-|TRBJ1-1|TRBV6-5|-
CASSYSRGAGTEAFF
TGTGCCAGCAGTTACTCACGGGGGGCAGGGACTGAAGCTTTCTTT
>TRBD2|TRBJ2-3|TRBV19|-
CASSASSGTTDTQYF
TGTGCCAGTAGTGCCTCTAGCGGTACCACAGATACGCAGTATTTT
>TRBD1|TRBJ1-1|TRBV2|-
CASRAGQMNTEAFF
TGTGCCAGCAGGGCGGGACAGATGAACACTGAAGCTTTCTTT
>-|TRBJ1-1|TRBV29-1|-
CSVDVGSEAFF
TGCAGCGTTGATGTCGGGTCTGAAGCTTTCTTT
>TRBD2|TRBJ2-1|TRBV19|-
CASSPSIASGSSHSYYNEQFF
TGTGCCAGTAGTCCTTCAATAGCTAGCGGGAGCTCCCATAGCTACTACAATGAGCAGTTCTTC
>-|TRBJ1-6|TRBV5-8|-
CASSLLNSPLHF
TGTGCCAGCAGCTTGCTGAATTCACCCCTCCACTTT
>-|TRBJ2-3|TRBV9|-
CASSVGLTGTQYF
TGTGCCAGCAGCGTAGGGTTAACCGGTACGCAGTATTTT
>TRBD1|TRBJ2-2|TRBV7-2|-
CASSTRQGTGELFF
TGTGCCAGCAGCACTCGACAGGGCACCGGGGAGCTGTTTTTT
>-|TRBJ1-1|TRBV9|-
CASSVGMGAGNTEAFF
TGTGCCAGCAGCGTGGGGATGGGAGCAGGGAACACTGAAGCTTTCTTT
>TRBD1|TRBJ2-2|TRBV30|few
CAWRGTGPGELFF
TGTGCCTGGAGGGGGACAGGGCCCGGGGAGCTGTTTTTT
>TRBD2|TRBJ2-2|TRBV5-1|once
CASSLASGNTGELFF
TGCGCCAGCAGCTTGGCTAGCGGGAACACCGGGGAGCTGTTTTTT
>TRBD1|TRBJ2-7|TRBV18|-
CASSPRQGSYEQYF
TGTGCCAGCTCACCTCGACAGGGTTCCTACGAGCAGTACTTC
>-|TRBJ1-2|TRBV9|-
CASSAYGVYNYGYTF
TGTGCCAGCAGCGCATACGGAGTCTATAACTATGGCTACACCTTC
>TRBD2|TRBJ2-1|TRBV5-6|-
CASSYRLAGLMDEQFF
TGTGCCAGCAGTTACCGACTAGCGGGTTTGATGGACGAGCAGTTCTTC
>TRBD2|TRBJ2-3|TRBV9|few
CASSVSLYKREVPDTQYF
TGTGCCAGCAGCGTATCGTTATACAAGCGGGAGGTTCCAGATACGCAGTATTTT
>-|TRBJ1-2|TRBV5-1|once
CASSLAPGGGAKTF
TGCGCCAGCAGCTTGGCCCCAGGTGGGGGGGCTAAAACCTTC
>TRBD2|TRBJ2-7|TRBV5-4|-
CASTNRRAGEYEQYF
TGTGCCAGCACCAACCGACGAGCGGGGGAGTACGAGCAGTACTTC
>-|TRBJ1-1|TRBV4-3|-
CASRREPNTEAFF
TGCGCCAGCAGACGGGAGCCGAACACTGAAGCTTTCTTT
>-|TRBJ2-2|TRBV7-3|once
CASSLNRFSYPTNTGELFF
TGTGCCAGCAGCTTAAACAGGTTCAGCTACCCAACGAACACCGGGGAGCTGTTTTTT
>TRBD1|TRBJ1-2|TRBV5-1|-
CASSSDGGDRVFGYTF
TGCGCCAGCAGTTCGGATGGAGGGGACAGGGTTTTTGGCTACACCTTC
>TRBD1|TRBJ1-3|TRBV7-3|-
CASRTGGPGNTIYF
TGTGCCAGCCGGACAGGGGGGCCTGGAAACACCATATATTTT
>-|TRBJ1-3|TRBV7-2|-
CASSFARTGFSGNTIYF
TGTGCCAGCAGCTTCGCGCGAACGGGATTCTCTGGAAACACCATATATTTT
>TRBD1|TRBJ1-4|TRBV19|-
CASSMDRKGPYEKLFF
TGTGCCAGTAGTATGGACAGGAAAGGGCCGTATGAAAAACTGTTTTTT
>TRBD1|TRBJ2-7|TRBV6-5|-
CASRITGTGPHEQYF
TGTGCCAGCAGGATTACCGGGACAGGACCCCACGAGCAGTACTTC
>TRBD2|TRBJ2-7|TRBV7-9|few
CASSGERESKYEQYF
TGTGCCAGCAGCGGAGAGCGGGAGAGTAAGTACGAGCAGTACTTC
>TRBD1|TRBJ1-1|TRBV27|-
CASSSQGASTEAFF
TGTGCCAGCAGTTCCCAGGGGGCGAGCACTGAAGCTTTCTTT
>TRBD2|TRBJ2-7|TRBV18|-
CASSPASGSGEQYF
TGTGCCAGCTCACCAGCTAGCGGGAGCGGTGAGCAGTACTTC
>TRBD2|TRBJ2-2|TRBV27|few
CASSLIAGSTGELFF
TGTGCCAGCAGTCTTATAGCGGGGAGCACCGGGGAGCTGTTTTTT
>TRBD1|TRBJ1-1|TRBV7-8|-
CASSLAVQGSHTEAFF
TGTGCCAGCAGCTTAGCTGTACAGGGGTCACACACTGAAGCTTTCTTT
>-|TRBJ1-5|TRBV6-5|few
CASSGQPNQPQHF
TGTGCCAGCAGTGGACAGCCCAATCAGCCCCAGCATTTT